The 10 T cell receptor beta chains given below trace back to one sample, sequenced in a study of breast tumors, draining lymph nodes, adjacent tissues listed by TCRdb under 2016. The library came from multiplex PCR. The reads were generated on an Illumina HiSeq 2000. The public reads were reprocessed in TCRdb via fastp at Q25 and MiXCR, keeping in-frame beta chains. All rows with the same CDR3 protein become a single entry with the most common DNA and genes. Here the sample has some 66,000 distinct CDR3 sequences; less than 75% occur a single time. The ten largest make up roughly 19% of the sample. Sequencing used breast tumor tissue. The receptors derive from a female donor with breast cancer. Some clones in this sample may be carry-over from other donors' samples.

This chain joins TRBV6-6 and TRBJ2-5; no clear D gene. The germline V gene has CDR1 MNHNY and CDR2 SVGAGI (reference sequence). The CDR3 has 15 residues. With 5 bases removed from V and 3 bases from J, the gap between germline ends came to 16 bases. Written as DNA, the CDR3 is TGTGCCAGCAGTCACGGTATTGAGCTTAAAGAGACCCAGTACTTC. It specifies CASSHGIELKETQYF.

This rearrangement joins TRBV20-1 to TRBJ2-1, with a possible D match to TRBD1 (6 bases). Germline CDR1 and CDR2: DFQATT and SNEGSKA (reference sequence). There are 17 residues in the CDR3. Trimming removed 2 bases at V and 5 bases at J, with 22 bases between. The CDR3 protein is CSARLWDTVRDHNEQFF. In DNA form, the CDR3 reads TGCAGTGCTAGACTGTGGGACACAGTACGGGACCACAATGAGCAGTTCTTC.

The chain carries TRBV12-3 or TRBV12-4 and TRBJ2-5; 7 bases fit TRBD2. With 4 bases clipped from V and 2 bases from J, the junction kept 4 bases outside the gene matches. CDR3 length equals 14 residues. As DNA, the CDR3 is TGTGCCAGCAGTTCTAGCGGAGAACAAGAGACCCAGTACTTC. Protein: CASSSSGEQETQYF.

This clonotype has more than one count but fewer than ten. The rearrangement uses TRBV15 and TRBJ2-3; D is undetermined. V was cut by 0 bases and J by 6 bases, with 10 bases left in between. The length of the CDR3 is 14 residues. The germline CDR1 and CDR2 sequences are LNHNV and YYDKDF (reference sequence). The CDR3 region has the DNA TGTGCCACCAGCAGAGAGGGGTATGGGGATACGCAGTATTTT. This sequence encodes CATSREGYGDTQYF.

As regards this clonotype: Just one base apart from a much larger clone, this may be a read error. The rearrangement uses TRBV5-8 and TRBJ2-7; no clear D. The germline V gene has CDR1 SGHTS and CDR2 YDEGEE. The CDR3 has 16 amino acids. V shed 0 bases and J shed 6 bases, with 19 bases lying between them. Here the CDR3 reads CASSLEVTTLKGEQYF. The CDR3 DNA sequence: TGTGCCAGCAGCTTGGAGGTGACCACGTTAAAAGGCGAGCAGTACTTC.

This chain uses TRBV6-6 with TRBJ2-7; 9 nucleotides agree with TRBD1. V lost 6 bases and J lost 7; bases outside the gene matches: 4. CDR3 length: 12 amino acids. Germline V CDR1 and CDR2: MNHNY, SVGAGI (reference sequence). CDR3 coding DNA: TGTGCCAGCAGACAGGGGGCAGGAGAGCAGTACGTC. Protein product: CASRQGAGEQYV.

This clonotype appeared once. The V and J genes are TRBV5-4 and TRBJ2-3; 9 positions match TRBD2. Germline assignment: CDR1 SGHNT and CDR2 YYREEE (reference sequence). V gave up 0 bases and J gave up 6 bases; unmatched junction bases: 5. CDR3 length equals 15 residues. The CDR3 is CASSLGTSEQDTQYF. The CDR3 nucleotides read TGTGCCAGCAGCTTGGGGACTAGCGAACAGGATACGCAGTATTTT. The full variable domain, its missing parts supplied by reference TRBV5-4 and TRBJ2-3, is ETGVTQSPTHLIKTRGQQVTLRCSSQSGHNTVSWYQQALGQGPQFIFQYYREEENGRGNFPPRFSGLQFPNYSSELNVNALELDDSALYLCASSLGTSEQDTQYFGPGTRLTVL.

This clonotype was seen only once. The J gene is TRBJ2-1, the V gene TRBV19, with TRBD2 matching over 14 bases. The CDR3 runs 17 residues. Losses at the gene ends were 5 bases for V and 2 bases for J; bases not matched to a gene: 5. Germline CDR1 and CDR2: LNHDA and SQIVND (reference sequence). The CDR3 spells CASSYQGLAGAYNEQFF. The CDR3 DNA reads TGTGCCAGTAGTTACCAGGGACTAGCGGGAGCCTACAATGAGCAGTTCTTC.

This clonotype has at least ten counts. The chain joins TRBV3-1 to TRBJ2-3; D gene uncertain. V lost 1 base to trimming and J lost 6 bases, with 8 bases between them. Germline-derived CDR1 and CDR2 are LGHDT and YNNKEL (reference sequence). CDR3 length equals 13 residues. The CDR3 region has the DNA TGTGCCAGCAGCCAAGGACGGGTTGATACGCAGTATTTT. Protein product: CASSQGRVDTQYF.

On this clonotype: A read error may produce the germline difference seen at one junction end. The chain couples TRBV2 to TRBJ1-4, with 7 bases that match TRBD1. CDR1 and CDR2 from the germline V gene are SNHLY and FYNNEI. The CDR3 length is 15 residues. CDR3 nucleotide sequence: TGTGCCGGCAGTGAAGCAGACAGGGTTAATGAAAAACTGTTTTTT. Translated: CAGSEADRVNEKLFF.